This T cell receptor (beta chain) comes out of a study of Ad26.COV2.S vaccination and SARS-CoV-2 variants. As regards this clone: The antigen remains unidentified.

General observations from the study: Reports say spike-specific CD8+ and CD4+ T cell responses covered substantial breadth after vaccination.

Treatment indicated: 15 to 20 received Ad26.COV2.S at low or high dose, single or two shots; roughly five received placebo; per-sample allocation not given. The samples were gathered on day 63 after the first injection of vaccine or placebo. The table came from immunoSEQ multiplex PCR; TCRdb's copy has only in-frame clones and leaves some out. Seen here are a few hundred thousand clones, about 89% observed once, and the top ten hold approximately 1.9%. The V gene end was trimmed by 2 bases and the J gene end by 3 bases; junction bases not matched to a gene: 4. Germline lookup yields CDR1 KGHSH and CDR2 LQKENI. The CDR3 has 14 residues.

J is TRBJ2-7 and V is TRBV18, with 7 nucleotides matching TRBD1. The TCR sequence derives from a person between 18 and 59 years old who received the Ad26.COV2.S COVID-19 vaccine or a placebo. Sequenced here: peripheral blood, sampled in a trial of Ad26.COV2.S vaccine versus placebo. The CDR3 nucleotides are TGTGCCAGCTCACCAAAGGACAGGTTCTACGAGCAGTACTTC. Residues: CASSPKDRFYEQYF.